Listed below are T cell receptor beta chains from one sample, sequenced in a study of T cell responses to AZD1222 COVID-19 vaccine. The protocol was immunoSEQ multiplex PCR, while the TCRdb copy is restricted to in-frame clones and leaves out a portion. The table shows 150,000 or so clones, with 88% occurring only once. Sequencing was performed on peripheral blood, taken on day 0 of AZD1222 vaccination. The receptor source for this set is an adult in good health. Both conserved end residues are part of each CDR3. D genes are given only for firm matches. A row's size may be missing; if present it is once, few, many or a size class.

V gene	CDR3 length	J gene	D gene	clone size	CDR3 protein	CDR3 DNA
TRBV19	16	TRBJ1-4	NA	NA	CASSIVYHRANEKLFF	TGTGCCAGTAGTATAGTGTATCACAGAGCCAATGAAAAACTGTTTTTT
TRBV15	13	TRBJ2-7	NA	NA	CATSRGMGHEQYF	TGTGCCACCAGCAGAGGAATGGGCCACGAGCAGTACTTC
TRBV6-6	14	TRBJ1-1	NA	NA	CASSQRGTHTEAFF	TGTGCCAGCAGCCAGAGAGGGACTCACACTGAAGCTTTCTTT
TRBV6-2/TRBV6-3	13	TRBJ1-2	NA	once	CASSPPERSGYTF	TGTGCCAGCAGCCCTCCAGAAAGGTCTGGCTACACCTTC
TRBV9	17	TRBJ1-4	NA	NA	CASSVGVGTLTNEKLFF	TGTGCCAGCAGCGTAGGGGTCGGTACCCTAACTAATGAAAAACTGTTTTTT
TRBV5-8	16	TRBJ1-6	TRBD1	NA	CASSIGGTGWDSPLHF	TGTGCCAGCAGCATCGGCGGGACAGGGTGGGATTCACCCCTCCACTTT
TRBV29-1	12	TRBJ1-1	NA	once	CSAHKGGGGAFF	TGCAGCGCCCACAAAGGGGGTGGTGGAGCTTTCTTT
TRBV7-9	16	TRBJ2-4	TRBD1	NA	CASSLGTGLAKNIQYF	TGTGCCAGCAGCCTGGGGACAGGGTTAGCCAAAAACATTCAGTACTTC
TRBV2	15	TRBJ1-3	TRBD1	NA	CASSERQGAGNTIYF	TGTGCCAGCAGTGAAAGACAGGGAGCTGGAAACACCATATATTTT
TRBV7-6	17	TRBJ2-1	TRBD2	NA	CASSPTPSGGSYNEQFF	TGTGCCAGCAGCCCTACGCCTAGCGGGGGCTCCTACAATGAGCAGTTCTTC
TRBV7-3	14	TRBJ2-3	NA	NA	CASARGLFPDTQYF	TGTGCCAGCGCCCGGGGTCTTTTCCCAGATACGCAGTATTTT